This TCR beta chain stems from a study of identifying expanded T cells in peripheral blood. Points from the study as a whole: Differentially abundant clones: around 1.2 between replicates, just under 17 at roughly 2 weeks, over 18 at four. Approximately 2-week clone count variance significantly increased as total template count grew.

TCRdb's table, derived via immunoSEQ multiplex PCR, lists solely in-frame clones and lacks some. The table has 75,000 to 90,000 clones, about 90% seen once. The CDR3 sequence is 17 residues long. Germline loops: CDR1 LNHDA, CDR2 SQIVND (reference sequence). V lost 9 bases and J lost 7; bases outside the gene matches: 18. In the case of this clone: Its antigen is currently unknown.

During the collection period, no donor immune events like infections were recorded. The clonotype originates from a person aged 18 to 75 in good health. This sequence joins TRBV19 and TRBJ1-5; 10 bases agree with TRBD1. Sequencing used blood. CDR3 amino acids: CASTPGQGPPWGQPQHF. The CDR3 DNA follows: TGTGCCAGCACCCCGGGACAGGGGCCACCTTGGGGACAGCCCCAGCATTTT.